What follows is one T cell receptor (beta chain) and its context. Exclusion of a patient resulted from uncontrolled infection, other autoimmune disease, pregnancy or lactation. On the basis of clinical symptoms, serum thyroxine and TRAb, thyroid ultrasound and orbital computed tomography, diagnoses were made. This sample is part of a study of T cells in Graves' hyperthyroidism and ophthalmopathy. The CDR3 covers 15 residues. The germline V gene has CDR1 SQVTM and CDR2 ANQGSEA. The ends were cut back, 3 bases at V and 1 base at J, with 15 bases in the middle. Amplification of TCR beta CDR3 regions used RNA as the template. First-round RT-PCR with HTBI primers amplified the TCR CDR3 region. TCRdb re-analysed the multiplex PCR reads in MiXCR, keeping a single row per CDR3 protein. Among about 610,000 distinct CDR3 sequences listed, approximately 15% were seen once.

The rearrangement joins TRBV29-1 to TRBJ2-5; D is unresolved. The specimen was blood. The origin of this receptor is a middle-aged woman with Graves' ophthalmopathy. CDR3 DNA: TGCAGCGTTGACGGCCCAGCCGGCCGCCAAGAGACCCAGTACTTC. The encoded protein is CSVDGPAGRQETQYF.